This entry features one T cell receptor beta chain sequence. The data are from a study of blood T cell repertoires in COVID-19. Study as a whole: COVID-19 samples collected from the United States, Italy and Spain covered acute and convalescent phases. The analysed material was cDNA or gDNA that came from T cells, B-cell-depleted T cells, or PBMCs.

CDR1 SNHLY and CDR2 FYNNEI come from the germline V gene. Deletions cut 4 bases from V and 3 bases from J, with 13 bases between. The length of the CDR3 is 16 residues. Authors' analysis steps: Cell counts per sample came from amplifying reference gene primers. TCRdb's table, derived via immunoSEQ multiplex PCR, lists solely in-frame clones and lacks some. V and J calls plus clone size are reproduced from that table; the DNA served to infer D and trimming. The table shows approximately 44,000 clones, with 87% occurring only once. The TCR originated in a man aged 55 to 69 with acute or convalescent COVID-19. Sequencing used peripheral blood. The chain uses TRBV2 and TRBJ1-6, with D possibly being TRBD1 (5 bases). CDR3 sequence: CASSGIGANYNSPLHF. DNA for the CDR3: TGTGCCAGCAGTGGGATAGGGGCTAACTATAATTCACCCCTCCACTTT.